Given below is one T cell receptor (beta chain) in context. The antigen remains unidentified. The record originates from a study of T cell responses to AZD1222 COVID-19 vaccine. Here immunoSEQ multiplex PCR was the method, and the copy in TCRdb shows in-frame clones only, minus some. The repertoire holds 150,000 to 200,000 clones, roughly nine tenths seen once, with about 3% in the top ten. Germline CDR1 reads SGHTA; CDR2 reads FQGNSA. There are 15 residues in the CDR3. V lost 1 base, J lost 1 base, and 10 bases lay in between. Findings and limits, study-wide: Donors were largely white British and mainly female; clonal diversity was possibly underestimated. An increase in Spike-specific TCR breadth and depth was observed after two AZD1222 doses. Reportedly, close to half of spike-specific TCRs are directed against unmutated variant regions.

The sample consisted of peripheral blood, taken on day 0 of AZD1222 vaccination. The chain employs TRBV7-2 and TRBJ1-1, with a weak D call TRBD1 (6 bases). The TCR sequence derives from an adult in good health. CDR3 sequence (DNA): TGTGCCAGCAGCTTAGAGGCAGGGGCGAACACTGAAGCTTTCTTT. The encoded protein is CASSLEAGANTEAFF.